The rows below give T cell receptor beta chains drawn from one sample of a study of siplizumab effects on memory and regulatory T cells. Assay: immunoSEQ multiplex PCR; the TCRdb copy retains only in-frame clones and omits some. The data contain approximately 100,000 clones, 90% to 95% of them singletons. Sequenced input: non-Treg CD4+ T cells sorted from blood. These receptors were taken from a human donor in good health. Both conserved end residues are part of each CDR3.

>TRBJ1-2|TRBV11-2
CASSLDGEANYGYTF
>TRBJ1-2|TRBV19
CASLRANYGYTF
>TRBJ2-4|TRBV9
CASSPDRGAKNIQYF
>TRBJ2-5|TRBV10-3
CAISAGLAGPETQYF
>TRBJ1-2|TRBV7-2
CASSRPKGQGASYYGYTF
>TRBJ2-3|TRBV7-3
CASSFDGQGNTDTQYF
>TRBJ1-6|TRBV7-7
CASSFLRGEGSPLHF
>TRBJ1-2|TRBV14
CASSQDLGSSGYTF
>TRBJ1-3|TRBV21-1
CASRGSGSRDTIYF
>TRBJ2-7|TRBV4-1
CASSPPQPGQKKGPSYEQYF
>TRBJ2-5|TRBV4-3
CASSQGTGFETQYF
>TRBJ1-3|TRBV15
CATSRDPTSGNTIYF
>TRBJ1-2|TRBV6-6
CATRTAPPYGYTF
>TRBJ2-6|TRBV5-5
CASSLALGDSGANVLTF
>TRBJ1-2|TRBV29-1
CSVTRTGQVYGYTF
>TRBJ1-5|TRBV6-5
CASSSRGGGDQPQHF
>TRBJ2-2|TRBV5-4
CASSSAAGVNTGELFF
>TRBJ1-2|TRBV6-5
CASSYVNRGLYGYTF
>TRBJ2-5|TRBV11-2
CASSLDNQGPWGAQYF
>TRBJ2-1|TRBV14
CASGGWTSGGNEQFF
>TRBJ2-3|TRBV28
CASRQFYRGQADTQYF
>TRBJ2-7|TRBV5-5
CASSFELAGGTYEQYF
>TRBJ2-7|TRBV6-1
CASSDRYEGTYEQYF
>TRBJ2-5|TRBV7-9
CASSRRGLAPETQYF
>TRBJ1-2|TRBV5-5
CASSLGGTGRNYGYTF
>TRBJ1-5|TRBV19
CASSIGTGGNQPQHF
>TRBJ1-2|TRBV9
CASSVEGQTNYGYTF
>TRBJ1-4|TRBV7-6
CASSLETRGTEKLFF
>TRBJ2-1|TRBV5-6
CASRGTGARDEQFF
>TRBJ2-3|TRBV7-9
CASSLNRATDTQYF
>TRBJ2-7|TRBV7-7
CASSLLEGSSYEQYF
>TRBJ1-4|TRBV19
CASSMSAGANEKLFF
>TRBJ1-2|TRBV6-5
CASSYAQGIRYGYTF
>TRBJ2-3|TRBV11-2
CASSEDRVGADTQYF
>TRBJ2-3|TRBV5-6
CASSFLRRGPDTQYF
>TRBJ2-5|TRBV9
CASSVGRSRGVSETQYF
>TRBJ2-2|TRBV4-1
CASSRPEFTGELFF
>TRBJ2-5|TRBV11-2
CASSPIRDLRIAGETQYF
>TRBJ2-5|TRBV10-3
CAISEVGQGGRGTQYF
>TRBJ1-3|TRBV9
CASTRTEGNTIYF
>TRBJ2-3|TRBV20-1
CSASTDTQYF
>TRBJ2-3|TRBV4-2
CASSQDSGLAGGDGQYF
>TRBJ2-7|TRBV28
CASRPRDRGPYEQYF
>TRBJ1-3|TRBV28
CASSAYPGRSNTIYF
>TRBJ1-5|TRBV4-2
CASSQLGTGGNQPQHF
>TRBJ2-3|TRBV9
CASSVRAGTDTQYF
>TRBJ2-2|TRBV7-8
CASSSDGGGYTGELFF
>TRBJ2-7|TRBV6-5
CASIAGTGAYEQYF
>TRBJ2-2|TRBV19
CASSRVRTGELFF
>TRBJ1-3|TRBV5-1
CASSLSTGAGNTIYF
>TRBJ2-3|TRBV11-2
CASSFRKLAGFTDTQYF
>TRBJ1-5|TRBV6-1
CASSEDLGQGSNQPQHF
>TRBJ1-5|TRBV7-9
CASSHYSNQPQHF
>TRBJ2-1|TRBV30
CAWSEGYSYNEQFF
>TRBJ2-2|TRBV19
CASSTIFDSKKNTGELFF
>TRBJ2-7|TRBV5-4
CASSYAGGQFNEQYF
>TRBJ1-1|TRBV6-6
CASSYFVETEAFF
>TRBJ2-5|TRBV5-6
CASSLRKVHQETQYF
>TRBJ2-2|TRBV5-6
CASSKGQGFGELFF